This T cell receptor beta chain was captured by sequencing in a study of cytomegalovirus exposure and HLA in healthy donors. Broader study findings: HLA allele associations emerged for roughly 17,000 TCR beta sequences in a later analysis, at 0.05 false discovery rate. The dataset shows that most TCR sequences were rare, while some public TCRs occurred in many donors. Reportedly, fewer N-insertions than the approximately 700-donor mean appeared in an Asian-associated ancestry cluster in a later analysis.

This clone was seen just once. Its specificity is not known. PCR was performed using 60 Vbeta and 13 Jbeta primers. TCRdb's copy holds only in-frame clones and misses some; the assay was immunoSEQ multiplex PCR. The profile shows nearly 300,000 clones, more than 80% of them singletons. After removal of 4 bases from V and 0 bases from J, the junction contained 11 bases not matched to a gene. The CDR3 length is 17 residues. The V gene's germline CDR1 is SGHAT and CDR2 FQNNGV. Sequencing used PBMCs. The chain uses TRBV11-2 and TRBJ2-7; 8 bases match TRBD1. The receptor comes from a man aged 40-55 years in good health and CMV-seropositive. The CDR3 protein is CASSSLTGGGGSYEQYF. In nucleotides, the CDR3 is TGTGCCAGCAGCTCCCTCACAGGGGGAGGTGGCTCCTACGAGCAGTACTTC.